This passage covers 26 T cell receptor beta chains from one sample sequenced in a study of T cell clones after liver transplantation. The data were produced by immunoSEQ multiplex PCR, yet TCRdb's version contains in-frame clones alone and is incomplete. The sample lists roughly 100,000 clones; about 86% were seen once. The input for sequencing was CD4+ T cells from blood, taken around 4 years after liver transplant. Every receptor here comes from a human patient who received a liver transplant. Some T cells may be provided by the graft donor.

The chain joins TRBV5-6 to TRBJ2-7; unclear D gene. V lost 1 base to trimming and J lost 1 base, with 12 bases between them. Looked up from germline, CDR1 is SGHDT and CDR2 is YYEEEE. CDR3 length equals 15 residues. In nucleotides, the CDR3 is TGTGCCAGCAGCTTGTCCGTGGCGGATTCCTACGAGCAGTACTTC. Translating it yields CASSLSVADSYEQYF.

The genes are TRBV7-2 and TRBJ2-5, with TRBD2 matching over 9 bases. The V segment lost 5 bases and the J segment 5 bases; nucleotides outside the gene matches: 12. CDR1 SGHTA and CDR2 FQGNSA come from the germline V gene. The CDR3 is made up of 16 amino acids. The CDR3 sequence is CASSQRFAGGRETQYF. CDR3 nucleotides: TGTGCCAGCAGCCAGAGATTCGCGGGGGGGAGGGAGACCCAGTACTTC.

The table lists this clone with a count of one. CDR3 nucleotides: TGTGCCAGCAGCTTGGGCGAGACCAGACGGGGACAGAAATATGGCTACACCTTC. Translating it yields CASSLGETRRGQKYGYTF. V gene TRBV5-6 combines with J gene TRBJ1-2; TRBD1 matches at 7 bases. The junction had 16 bases not matched to a gene; V was cut back by 0 bases and J by 5 bases. This CDR3 contains 18 residues. The germline CDR1 and CDR2 sequences are SGHDT and YYEEEE.

The rearrangement links TRBV5-1 to TRBJ2-2, with a possible D match to TRBD1 (6 bases). The CDR3 covers 19 residues. The V gene's germline CDR1 is SGHRS and CDR2 YFSETQ. V gave up 4 bases and J gave up 1 base, with 23 bases separating them. CDR3 nucleotide sequence: TGCGCCAGCAGCCCAAGGACCATAACAGGGCCCATGAACACCGGGGAGCTGTTTTTT. This codes for CASSPRTITGPMNTGELFF.

This clone was observed once. A read error may produce the germline difference seen at one junction end. CDR3 nucleotide sequence: TGTGCCAGCAGCCCCCACTGGGGGGGCTACGATGAGCAGTTCTTC. It yields the protein CASSPHWGGYDEQFF. The chain carries TRBV9 and TRBJ2-1; tentative D call: TRBD2 (7 bases). Germline V gene lookup returns CDR1 SGDLS and CDR2 YYNGEE. This CDR3 region has 15 residues.

J is TRBJ1-1 and V is TRBV6-5; no definite D call. CDR1 is MNHEY, CDR2 SVGAGI, per germline. Trimming took off 0 bases at V and 2 bases at J, with 10 bases between the two ends. The CDR3 has 15 residues. The DNA for the CDR3 is TGTGCCAGCAGTTACTCGTTCGCAGGAAACACTGAAGCTTTCTTT. This encodes CASSYSFAGNTEAFF.

This chain joins TRBV7-2 and TRBJ2-7, with D unclear. Per germline, CDR1 SGHTA and CDR2 FQGNSA. The CDR3 consists of 11 residues. V gave up 2 bases and J gave up 6 bases, with 5 bases separating them. The CDR3 loop is CASSLHSEQYF. For the CDR3, the DNA is TGTGCCAGCAGCTTACATAGCGAGCAGTACTTC. The variable domain in full, completed from reference TRBV7-2 and TRBJ2-7, reads GAGVSQSPSNKVTEKGKDVELRCDPISGHTALYWYRQSLGQGLEFLIYFQGNSAPDKSGLPSDRFSAERTGGSVSTLTIQRTQQEDSAVYLCASSLHSEQYFGPGTRLTVT.

Comments on this clone: One end of the junction does not line up with germline, which may come from a read error. The chain combines TRBV29-1 with TRBJ2-3, with 11 bases fitting TRBD2. The CDR3 sequence is 17 residues long. From germline, CDR1 is SQVTM and CDR2 ANQGSEA. The chain's CDR3 is CSAEGALAGGPTDTQYF. CDR3 sequence (DNA): TGCAGCGCTGAAGGGGCCCTAGCGGGAGGTCCCACAGATACGCAGTATTTT.

This clone was seen just once. This chain joins TRBV4-2 and TRBJ2-5; 12 bases fit TRBD2. The germline gives CDR1 LGHNA, CDR2 YNFKEQ. The CDR3 length is 16 residues. With 1 base clipped from V and 1 base from J, the junction kept 1 base outside the gene matches. Here the CDR3 reads CASSQGTSGTQETQYF. CDR3 DNA: TGTGCCAGCAGCCAAGGGACTAGCGGGACCCAAGAGACCCAGTACTTC.

The rearrangement joins TRBV18 to TRBJ2-1; perhaps TRBD2 as D (6 bases). Trimming shortened V by 6 bases and J by 0 bases, and 15 bases separated the two germline ends. This CDR3 is built from 16 residues. Germline-derived CDR1 and CDR2 are KGHSH and LQKENI. The CDR3 DNA is TGTGCCAGCTCGCGTGATGGCGGGATCTCCTACAATGAGCAGTTCTTC. It encodes CASSRDGGISYNEQFF. The full variable domain, with the rest looked up from reference TRBV18 and TRBJ2-1, is NAGVMQNPRHLVRRRGQEARLRCSPMKGHSHVYWYRQLPEEGLKFMVYLQKENIIDESGMPKERFSAEFPKEGPSILRIQQVVRGDSAAYFCASSRDGGISYNEQFFGPGTRLTVL.

The rearrangement links TRBV28 to TRBJ1-2, with D perhaps TRBD1 (6 bases). The CDR3 is made up of 15 amino acids. CDR1 is MDHEN, CDR2 SYDVKM, per germline. Trimming took off 4 bases at V and 2 bases at J, with 14 bases between the two ends. The CDR3 reads CASSSPTGGNYGYTF. The DNA for the CDR3 is TGTGCCAGCAGTTCCCCGACAGGCGGGAACTATGGCTACACCTTC.

This clone has just a few counts. The chain has TRBV9 and TRBJ1-1, with unresolved D. V lost 3 bases and J 1 base, leaving 13 bases between the germline ends. Germline CDR1 is SGDLS and CDR2 is YYNGEE. There are 15 residues in the CDR3. This chain's CDR3 is CASSATEQRNTEAFF. DNA of the CDR3: TGTGCCAGCAGCGCGACGGAACAGAGGAACACTGAAGCTTTCTTT. The full variable domain, completed using reference TRBV9 and TRBJ1-1, is DSGVTQTPKHLITATGQRVTLRCSPRSGDLSVYWYQQSLDQGLQFLIQYYNGEERAKGNILERFSAQQFPDLHSELNLSSLELGDSALYFCASSATEQRNTEAFFGQGTRLTVV.

The chain recombines TRBV2 with TRBJ1-1; TRBD1 is a possible D gene (6 bases). The germline CDR1 and CDR2 sequences are SNHLY and FYNNEI. The CDR3 has 14 residues. Deletions cut 8 bases from V and 2 bases from J, with 15 bases between. This CDR3 is CASLTQGGNTEAFF. In nucleotides, the CDR3 is TGTGCCAGCCTTACACAGGGAGGTAACACTGAAGCTTTCTTT.

This clone came up once. J is TRBJ2-7 and V is TRBV10-3; tentatively, D is TRBD1 or TRBD2 (6 bases each). This CDR3 spans 15 amino acids. Trimming left V 0 bases short and J 6 bases short, with 15 bases between. CDR1 ENHRY and CDR2 SYGVKD come from the germline V gene. The CDR3, as DNA: TGTGCCATCAGTGAGTCTGGGCAGGGGAGGATCGAGCAGTACTTC. Amino acids: CAISESGQGRIEQYF.

The chain has TRBV27 and TRBJ1-1, with 7 bases fitting TRBD1. Trimming removed 7 bases from V and 0 bases from J; junction bases left unmatched: 11. The germline V gene has CDR1 MNHEY and CDR2 SMNVEV (reference sequence). The CDR3 totals 16 residues. The CDR3 sequence: CASIEGQEILNTEAFF. In nucleotides, the CDR3 is TGTGCCAGCATTGAAGGACAGGAGATATTGAACACTGAAGCTTTCTTT.

The chain links TRBV19 to TRBJ2-7; TRBD2 matches 7 bases. The V segment lost 6 bases and the J segment 1 base; nucleotides outside the gene matches: 12. The CDR3 runs to 16 residues. Germline V lookup: CDR1 LNHDA, CDR2 SQIVND (reference sequence). CDR3 amino acids: CASSNPAGVFSYEQYF. The CDR3 bases are TGTGCCAGTAGCAATCCGGCGGGGGTTTTTTCCTACGAGCAGTACTTC.

This clone turned up a few times. This chain connects TRBV7-9 to TRBJ2-3; TRBD2 agrees at 9 bases. The CDR3 totals 17 residues. Germline V gene sequence: CDR1 SEHNR, CDR2 FQNEAQ (reference sequence). V was pared by 5 bases and J by 0 bases, with 9 bases of the junction left unmatched. The CDR3 nucleotides are TGTGCCAGCAGCGCGCAGCAAGGACTAGCGAGCACAGATACGCAGTATTTT. This encodes CASSAQQGLASTDTQYF.

This sequence joins TRBV28 and TRBJ2-3, with TRBD2 matching 7 bases. This CDR3 has 15 amino acids. With 9 bases clipped from V and 4 bases from J, the junction kept 13 bases outside the gene matches. Looked up from germline, CDR1 is MDHEN and CDR2 is SYDVKM. The CDR3 nucleotides read TGTGCCAGTCAGACTGGAGGGAGGGCGGCAGATACGCAGTATTTT. This translates into CASQTGGRAADTQYF.

The chain links TRBV7-6 to TRBJ1-1; weak D call: TRBD1 (5 bases). The CDR3 covers 13 residues. CDR1 is SGHVS, CDR2 FNYEAQ, per germline. The germline V and J ends were trimmed by 7 bases and 2 bases, with 11 bases remaining between them. CDR3 in amino acids: CASKTDTNTEAFF. The CDR3 DNA is TGTGCCAGCAAGACAGACACAAACACTGAAGCTTTCTTT.

The genes are TRBV9 and TRBJ1-6; D is unresolved. The CDR3 totals 15 residues. CDR1 and CDR2 (germline): SGDLS, YYNGEE. V lost 3 bases, J lost 7 bases, and 14 bases lay in between. CDR3 sequence reads: CASSARMAENSPLHF. The CDR3 nucleotides read TGTGCCAGCAGCGCCCGTATGGCAGAGAATTCACCCCTCCACTTT.

The chain recombines TRBV7-6 with TRBJ2-1; 7 bases agree with TRBD2. Germline values: CDR1 SGHVS, CDR2 FNYEAQ. Trimming cost V 5 bases and J 3 bases; bases outside gene matches: 7. This CDR3 comprises 15 residues. The CDR3 DNA follows: TGTGCCAGCAGCCCTCGACTAGCCGGCTACAATGAGCAGTTCTTC. As protein: CASSPRLAGYNEQFF.

A single count supports this clone. J is TRBJ2-7 and V is TRBV10-3; D remains ambiguous. This CDR3 has 14 amino acids. The V gene's germline CDR1 is ENHRY and CDR2 SYGVKD. V lost 0 bases to trimming and J lost 2 bases, with 8 bases between them. The CDR3 loop is CAISESGRTYEQYF. The CDR3 DNA is TGTGCCATCAGTGAGTCTGGACGGACCTACGAGCAGTACTTC.

This chain links TRBV7-6 with TRBJ2-1; 9 nucleotides match TRBD2. V gave up 5 bases and J gave up 4 bases; unmatched junction bases: 9. This CDR3 is built from 16 residues. Germline V CDR1 and CDR2: SGHVS, FNYEAQ. DNA of the CDR3: TGTGCCAGCAGCCTACGAGCGGGGGGAATATACAATGAGCAGTTCTTC. This sequence encodes CASSLRAGGIYNEQFF.

The chain couples TRBV18 to TRBJ2-4; D unclear. The CDR3 loop spans 14 amino acids. CDR1 is KGHSH and CDR2 is LQKENI in the germline V gene. Trimming pared 6 bases from V and 2 bases from J, leaving 11 bases between. CDR3: CASSPLDTKNIQYF. In DNA form, the CDR3 reads TGTGCCAGCTCCCCTCTAGACACCAAAAACATTCAGTACTTC.

The chain carries TRBV18 and TRBJ2-3, with 9 bases matching TRBD1. The V and J ends lost 4 bases and 0 bases, in that order; junction bases with no gene match: 2. CDR3 length: 15 residues. Germline CDR1 is KGHSH and CDR2 is LQKENI. CDR3 loop: CASSLGTGSTDTQYF. CDR3 in DNA: TGTGCCAGCTCACTGGGGACAGGGAGCACAGATACGCAGTATTTT.

This rearrangement joins TRBV4-1 to TRBJ2-7, with D maybe TRBD1 (5 bases). Germline CDR1 MGHRA, CDR2 YSYEKL. V lost 4 bases to trimming and J lost 5 bases, with 21 bases between them. The CDR3 sequence is 16 residues long. The DNA for the CDR3 is TGCGCCAGCAGCCGCAAGGGGCAGGGAAAATCCCACGAGCAGTACTTC. This gives the protein CASSRKGQGKSHEQYF.